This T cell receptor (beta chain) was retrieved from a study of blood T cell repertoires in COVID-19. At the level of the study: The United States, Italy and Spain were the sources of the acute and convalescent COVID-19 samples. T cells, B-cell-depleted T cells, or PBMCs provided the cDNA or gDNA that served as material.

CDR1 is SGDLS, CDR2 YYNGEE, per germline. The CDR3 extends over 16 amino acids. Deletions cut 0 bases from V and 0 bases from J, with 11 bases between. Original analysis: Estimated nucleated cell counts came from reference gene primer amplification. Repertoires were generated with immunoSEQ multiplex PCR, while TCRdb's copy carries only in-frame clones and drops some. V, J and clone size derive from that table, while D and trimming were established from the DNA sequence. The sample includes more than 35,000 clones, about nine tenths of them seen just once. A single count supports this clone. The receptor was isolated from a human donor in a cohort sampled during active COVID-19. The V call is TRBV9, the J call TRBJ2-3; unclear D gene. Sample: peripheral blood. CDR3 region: CASSVARPSSTDTQYF. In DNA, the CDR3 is TGTGCCAGCAGCGTAGCGAGGCCCTCTAGCACAGATACGCAGTATTTT.